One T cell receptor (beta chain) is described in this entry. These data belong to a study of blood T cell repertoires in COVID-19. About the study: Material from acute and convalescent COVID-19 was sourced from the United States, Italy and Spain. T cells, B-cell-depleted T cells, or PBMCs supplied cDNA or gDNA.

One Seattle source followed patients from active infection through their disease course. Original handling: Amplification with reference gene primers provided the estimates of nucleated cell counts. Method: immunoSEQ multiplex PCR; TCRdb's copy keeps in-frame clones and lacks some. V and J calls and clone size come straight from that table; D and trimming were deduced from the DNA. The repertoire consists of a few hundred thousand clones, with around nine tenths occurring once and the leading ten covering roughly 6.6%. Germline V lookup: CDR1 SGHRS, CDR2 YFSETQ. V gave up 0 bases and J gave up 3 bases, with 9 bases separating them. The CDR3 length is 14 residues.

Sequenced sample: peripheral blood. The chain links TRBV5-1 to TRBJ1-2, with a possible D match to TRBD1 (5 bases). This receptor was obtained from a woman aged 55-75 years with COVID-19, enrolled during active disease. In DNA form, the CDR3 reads TGCGCCAGCAGCTTGGGAGGGGAGGACTATGGCTACACCTTC. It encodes CASSLGGEDYGYTF.